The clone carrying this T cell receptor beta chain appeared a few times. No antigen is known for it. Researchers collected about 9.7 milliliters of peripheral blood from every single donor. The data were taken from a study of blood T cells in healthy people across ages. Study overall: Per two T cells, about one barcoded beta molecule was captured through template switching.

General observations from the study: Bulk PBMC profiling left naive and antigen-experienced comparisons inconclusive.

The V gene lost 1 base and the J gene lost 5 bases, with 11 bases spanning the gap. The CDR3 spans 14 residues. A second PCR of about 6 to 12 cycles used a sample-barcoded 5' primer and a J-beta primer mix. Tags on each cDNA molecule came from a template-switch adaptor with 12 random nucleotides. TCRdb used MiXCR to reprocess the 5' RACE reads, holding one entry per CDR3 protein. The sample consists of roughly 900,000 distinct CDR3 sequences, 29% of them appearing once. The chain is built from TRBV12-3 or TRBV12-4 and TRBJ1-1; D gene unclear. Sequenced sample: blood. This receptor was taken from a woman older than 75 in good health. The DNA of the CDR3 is TGTGCCAGCAGTTTAGGGGTTCCGGGAACTGAAGCTTTCTTT. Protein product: CASSLGVPGTEAFF.